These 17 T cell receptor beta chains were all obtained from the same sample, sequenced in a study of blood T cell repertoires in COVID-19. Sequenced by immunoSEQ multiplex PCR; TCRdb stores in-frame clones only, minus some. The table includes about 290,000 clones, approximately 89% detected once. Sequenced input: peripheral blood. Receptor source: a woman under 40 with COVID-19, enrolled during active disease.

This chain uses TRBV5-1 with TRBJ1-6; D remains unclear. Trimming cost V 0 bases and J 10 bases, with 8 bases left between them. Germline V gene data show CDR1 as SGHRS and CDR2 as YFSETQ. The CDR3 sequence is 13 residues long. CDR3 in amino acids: CASSLVEVSPLHF. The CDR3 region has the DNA TGCGCCAGCAGCTTGGTCGAGGTCTCACCCCTCCACTTT.

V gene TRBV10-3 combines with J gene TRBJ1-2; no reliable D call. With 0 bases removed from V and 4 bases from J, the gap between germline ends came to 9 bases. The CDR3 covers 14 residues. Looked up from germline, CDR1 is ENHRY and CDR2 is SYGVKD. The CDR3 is CAISESPESYGYTF. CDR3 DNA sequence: TGTGCCATCAGTGAGTCGCCTGAGAGCTATGGCTACACCTTC.

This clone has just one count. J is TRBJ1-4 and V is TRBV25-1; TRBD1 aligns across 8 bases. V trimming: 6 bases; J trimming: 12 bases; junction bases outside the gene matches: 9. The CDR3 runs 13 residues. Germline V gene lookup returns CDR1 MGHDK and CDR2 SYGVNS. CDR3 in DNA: TGTGCCAGCAGCGGAGCTGGGGGACAGGAACTGTTTTTT. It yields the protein CASSGAGGQELFF.

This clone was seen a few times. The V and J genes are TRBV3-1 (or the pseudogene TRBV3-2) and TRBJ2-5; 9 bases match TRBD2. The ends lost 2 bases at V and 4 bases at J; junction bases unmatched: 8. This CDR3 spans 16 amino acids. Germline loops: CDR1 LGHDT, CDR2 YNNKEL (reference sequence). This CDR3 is CASSQSFLAGTETQYF. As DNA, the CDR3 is TGTGCCAGCAGCCAATCGTTCCTAGCGGGAACAGAGACCCAGTACTTC.

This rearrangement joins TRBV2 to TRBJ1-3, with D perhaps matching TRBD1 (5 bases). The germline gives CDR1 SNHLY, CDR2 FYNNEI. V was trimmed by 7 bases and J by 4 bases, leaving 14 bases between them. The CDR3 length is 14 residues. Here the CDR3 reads CASTAGARGNTIYF. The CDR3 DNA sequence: TGTGCCAGCACCGCTGGGGCGCGAGGAAACACCATATATTTT.

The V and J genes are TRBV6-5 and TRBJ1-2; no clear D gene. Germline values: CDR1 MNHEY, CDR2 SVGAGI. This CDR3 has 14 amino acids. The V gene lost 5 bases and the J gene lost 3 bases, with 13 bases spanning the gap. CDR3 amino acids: CASSPSGYYYGYTF. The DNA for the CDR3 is TGTGCCAGCAGTCCTTCCGGGTACTACTATGGCTACACCTTC.

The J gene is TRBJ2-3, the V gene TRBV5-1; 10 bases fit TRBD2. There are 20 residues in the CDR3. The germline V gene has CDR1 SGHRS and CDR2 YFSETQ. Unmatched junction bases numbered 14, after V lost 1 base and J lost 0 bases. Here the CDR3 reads CASSLRASGGLATSTDTQYF. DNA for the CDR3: TGCGCCAGCAGCTTGAGGGCTAGCGGGGGCCTAGCCACTAGCACAGATACGCAGTATTTT.

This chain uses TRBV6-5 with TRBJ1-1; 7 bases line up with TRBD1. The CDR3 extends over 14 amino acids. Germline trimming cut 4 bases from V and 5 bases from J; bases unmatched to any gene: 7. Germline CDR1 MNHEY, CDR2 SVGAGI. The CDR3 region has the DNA TGTGCCAGCAGTTGGCAGGGGGGTTTAACTGAAGCTTTCTTT. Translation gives CASSWQGGLTEAFF.

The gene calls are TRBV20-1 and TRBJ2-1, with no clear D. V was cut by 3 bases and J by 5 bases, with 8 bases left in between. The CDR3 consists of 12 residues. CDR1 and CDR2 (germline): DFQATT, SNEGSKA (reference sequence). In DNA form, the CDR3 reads TGCAGTGCTAGTGTCTCAGACAATGAGCAGTTCTTC. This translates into CSASVSDNEQFF.

The CDR3 nucleotides read TGCGCCAGCAGCTTGGGCCTAACAGGGAACACTGAAGCTTTCTTT. Its translation is CASSLGLTGNTEAFF. The chain uses TRBV5-1 and TRBJ1-1; D may be TRBD1 (5 bases). Looked up from germline, CDR1 is SGHRS and CDR2 is YFSETQ. This CDR3 comprises 15 residues. The V gene lost 0 bases and the J gene lost 1 base, with 10 bases spanning the gap.

The CDR3 is CASSLGQAILYEQYF. The CDR3 nucleotides are TGTGCCAGCAGCTTAGGACAGGCGATCCTCTACGAGCAGTACTTC. This chain uses TRBV7-8 with TRBJ2-7; the D gene is possibly TRBD1 (6 bases). The CDR3 has 15 amino acids. V was shortened by 1 base and J by 3 bases, with 13 bases between the two germline ends. The germline CDR1 and CDR2 sequences are SGHVS and FQNEAQ.

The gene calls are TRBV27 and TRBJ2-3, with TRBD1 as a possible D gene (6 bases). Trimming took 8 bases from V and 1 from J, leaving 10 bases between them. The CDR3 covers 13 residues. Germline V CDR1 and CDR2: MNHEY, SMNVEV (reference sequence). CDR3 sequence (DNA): TGTGCCAGCGGCCAGGGGCGCACAGATACGCAGTATTTT. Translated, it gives CASGQGRTDTQYF.

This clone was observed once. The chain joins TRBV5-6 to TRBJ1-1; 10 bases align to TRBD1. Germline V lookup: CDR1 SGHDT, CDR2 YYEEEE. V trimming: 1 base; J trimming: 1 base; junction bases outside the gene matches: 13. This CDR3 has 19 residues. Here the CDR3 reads CASSLSLGTGVFANTEAFF. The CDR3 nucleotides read TGTGCCAGCAGCTTGAGCTTAGGGACAGGGGTTTTCGCGAACACTGAAGCTTTCTTT.

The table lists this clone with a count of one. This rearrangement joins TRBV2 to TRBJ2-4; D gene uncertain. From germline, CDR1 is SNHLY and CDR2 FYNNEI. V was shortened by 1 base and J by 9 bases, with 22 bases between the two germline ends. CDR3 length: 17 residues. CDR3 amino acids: CASSEGVASVRFRIQYF. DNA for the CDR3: TGTGCCAGCAGTGAAGGGGTAGCCTCGGTTCGGTTTCGCATTCAGTACTTC.

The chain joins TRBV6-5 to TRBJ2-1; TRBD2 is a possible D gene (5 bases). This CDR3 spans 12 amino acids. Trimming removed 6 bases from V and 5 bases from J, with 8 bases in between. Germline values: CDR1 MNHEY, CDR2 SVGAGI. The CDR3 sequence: CASSTGNNEQFF. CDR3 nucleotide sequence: TGTGCCAGCAGCACGGGGAACAATGAGCAGTTCTTC.

The CDR3 DNA reads TGTGCCAGCAGCGTGACTGGAAACTACGAGCAGTACTTC. This translates into CASSVTGNYEQYF. The rearrangement joins TRBV7-9 to TRBJ2-7, with D unclear. Trimming removed 5 bases from V and 3 bases from J, with 11 bases in between. The germline V gene has CDR1 SEHNR and CDR2 FQNEAQ (reference sequence). CDR3 length: 13 amino acids.

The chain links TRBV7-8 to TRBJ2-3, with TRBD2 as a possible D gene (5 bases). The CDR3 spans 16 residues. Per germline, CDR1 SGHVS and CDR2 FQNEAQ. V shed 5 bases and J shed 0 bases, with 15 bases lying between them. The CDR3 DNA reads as TGTGCCAGCAGCCCGACCGGACTTACTAGCACAGATACGCAGTATTTT. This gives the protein CASSPTGLTSTDTQYF. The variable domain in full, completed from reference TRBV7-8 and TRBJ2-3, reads GAGVSQSPRYKVAKRGQDVALRCDPISGHVSLFWYQQALGQGPEFLTYFQNEAQLDKSGLPSDRFFAERPEGSVSTLKIQRTQQEDSAVYLCASSPTGLTSTDTQYFGPGTRLTVL.